Below, one T cell receptor beta chain is given with its context. Antigen unknown. This sample was taken from a study of early T cells in non-severe SARS-CoV-2 infection. Findings and caveats of the study: Missing private and CD4 specificities, VDJdb matching favored anti-spike CD8 responses.

Unique molecular identifiers tagged individual cDNA molecules. TCRdb analysed the 5' RACE reads with MiXCR anew, one entry per CDR3 protein. This table holds fewer than 100,000 distinct CDR3 sequences, roughly 9.4% found once. The source material was whole blood. The sequence was obtained from an adult who was a healthcare worker with PCR-confirmed SARS-CoV-2 infection or an uninfected control (not recorded which).

The chain's CDR3 is CSARVARTQHF. As DNA, the CDR3 is TGCAGTGCTAGAGTCGCCCGGACCCAGCATTTT. The J gene is TRBJ1-5, the V gene TRBV20-1; unclear D gene. This CDR3 has 11 amino acids. The germline V and J ends were trimmed by 1 base and 11 bases, with 9 bases remaining between them. Germline values: CDR1 DFQATT, CDR2 SNEGSKA (reference sequence).